A single sample gave rise to the 10 T cell receptor beta chains below, sequenced in a study of blood T cell repertoires in COVID-19. Here immunoSEQ multiplex PCR was the method, and the copy in TCRdb shows in-frame clones only, minus some. The sample comprises 310,000 or so clones, about 84% of which are singletons, and 1.5% to 2% rests with the top ten. Specimen: peripheral blood. Every receptor here comes from a woman in her forties or fifties with acute or convalescent COVID-19.

A few counts support this clone. The rearrangement joins TRBV7-2 to TRBJ1-2; D might be TRBD1 (5 bases). The V end was cut by 2 bases, the J end by 4 bases, with 11 bases between. The CDR3 length is 14 residues. Germline V gives CDR1 SGHTA, CDR2 FQGNSA. The chain's CDR3 is CASSLQGLSYGYTF. The CDR3 nucleotides are TGTGCCAGCAGCTTACAGGGCCTTTCCTATGGCTACACCTTC.

V and J are TRBV11-3 and TRBJ2-7, with 7 positions matching TRBD1. V lost 5 bases and J lost 4; bases outside the gene matches: 2. Germline V gives CDR1 SGHNT, CDR2 YENEEA. This CDR3 is built from 12 residues. This CDR3 is CASSQDRYEQYF. CDR3 nucleotide sequence: TGTGCCAGCAGCCAGGACAGGTACGAGCAGTACTTC.

V usage is TRBV5-1 and J usage is TRBJ2-3; 11 bases match TRBD1. Germline-derived CDR1 and CDR2 are SGHRS and YFSETQ. The junction had 14 bases not matched to a gene; V was cut back by 4 bases and J by 7 bases. The CDR3 spans 17 residues. The CDR3 spells CASSGQGASPSANTQYF. The DNA of the CDR3 is TGCGCCAGCAGCGGACAGGGGGCGAGTCCCTCGGCGAATACGCAGTATTTT.

This sequence joins TRBV6-2 or TRBV6-3 and TRBJ2-1; 11 bases fit TRBD2. The CDR3 totals 17 residues. Germline-derived CDR1 and CDR2 are MNHEY and SVGEGT. V gave up 1 base and J gave up 6 bases; unmatched junction bases: 8. The DNA for the CDR3 is TGTGCCAGCAGTTACTACGGGGCCGGGACTAGCGGCAATGAGCAGTTCTTC. Protein: CASSYYGAGTSGNEQFF.

The J gene is TRBJ2-7, the V gene TRBV29-1, with 8 bases aligning to TRBD1. The germline V gene has CDR1 SQVTM and CDR2 ANQGSEA. CDR3 size: 13 residues. J lost 2 bases, V lost 7 bases, and 7 bases had no gene match. CDR3 DNA: TGCAGCGCCAAGACAGGGGTGGCCTACGAGCAGTACTTC. This gives the protein CSAKTGVAYEQYF.

This clone has only one observation. The rearrangement uses TRBV28 and TRBJ1-2; D is unresolved. V gave up 6 bases and J gave up 3 bases, with 5 bases separating them. Germline loops: CDR1 MDHEN, CDR2 SYDVKM. The CDR3 extends over 11 amino acids. Here the CDR3 reads CASSGDYGYTF. The CDR3 region has the DNA TGTGCCAGCAGCGGTGACTATGGCTACACCTTC.

This clone came up a few times. V gene TRBV19 combines with J gene TRBJ2-7; a weak D match, TRBD1 (5 bases). CDR3 length equals 15 residues. Trimming removed 3 bases at V and 3 bases at J, with 15 bases between. The germline CDR1 and CDR2 sequences are LNHDA and SQIVND (reference sequence). CDR3 DNA sequence: TGTGCCAGTAGTATTCAGGGCCAGAACTACTACGAGCAGTACTTC. Its protein is CASSIQGQNYYEQYF.

This chain uses TRBV2 with TRBJ2-1, with TRBD2 matching over 8 bases. The CDR3 sequence is 14 residues long. CDR1 and CDR2 from the germline V gene are SNHLY and FYNNEI. V lost 6 bases to trimming and J lost 7 bases; unmatched junction nucleotides: 8. CDR3 nucleotides: TGTGCCAGCAGCGAGCTAGCGGGTAGGAATGAGCAGTTCTTC. It codes for CASSELAGRNEQFF.

The table lists this clone with a count of one. V usage is TRBV24-1 and J usage is TRBJ2-7; D may be TRBD1 (5 bases). The CDR3 consists of 13 residues. CDR1 and CDR2 from the germline V gene are KGHDR and SFDVKD. V was pared by 7 bases and J by 6 bases, with 15 bases between. This CDR3 is CATRLSGRSEQYF. The CDR3 bases are TGTGCCACCAGATTGTCAGGGCGGAGCGAGCAGTACTTC.

The chain recombines TRBV9 with TRBJ1-3; D may be TRBD1 (6 bases). CDR3 length: 16 residues. Trimming pared 4 bases from V and 0 bases from J, leaving 14 bases between. The germline CDR1 and CDR2 sequences are SGDLS and YYNGEE. DNA of the CDR3: TGTGCCAGCAGCCCCCGGACAGCAAACTCTGGAAACACCATATATTTT. It codes for CASSPRTANSGNTIYF.